This is a list of T cell receptor beta chains from one sample in a study of shared clonotypes between healthy human individuals. Assay used: immunoSEQ multiplex PCR; TCRdb lists only in-frame clones, some missing. This sample has around 980,000 clones; roughly 74% occur once, and the top ten carry 0.6% to 0.7%. The sequencing input was memory CD4+ T cells from PBMCs. These receptors all come from a man younger than 35 in good health. Some clones in this sample may be carry-over from other donors' samples. The CDR3 runs from the conserved cysteine through the conserved F or W. Each record gives: V gene, D gene, clone size, CDR3 length, J gene, CDR3 protein, CDR3 DNA. D genes are given only for firm matches. Not every row has a clone size; where given, it reads once, few, many or a size class.

TRBV5-4	TRBD1	once	15	TRBJ1-3	CASSPGDSSGNTIYF	TGTGCCAGCAGCCCGGGGGACAGCTCTGGAAACACCATATATTTT
TRBV28	TRBD2	NA	17	TRBJ2-3	CASSRYLAGGGTDTQYF	TGTGCCAGCAGTCGATATCTAGCGGGAGGCGGCACAGATACGCAGTATTTT
TRBV2	NA	few	14	TRBJ2-1	CASMGNRDGYEQFF	TGTGCCAGCATGGGGAACCGGGACGGGTATGAGCAGTTCTTC
TRBV6-5	NA	NA	15	TRBJ1-3	CASSYGRSLGNTIYF	TGTGCCAGCAGTTACGGACGTAGTTTAGGAAACACCATATATTTT
TRBV27	NA	NA	14	TRBJ2-1	CASRDRISYNEQFF	TGTGCCAGCAGAGACAGAATCTCCTACAATGAGCAGTTCTTC
TRBV28	NA	NA	16	TRBJ1-2	CASSLNLAAGPYGYTF	TGTGCCAGCAGTTTAAATCTGGCAGCCGGGCCCTATGGCTACACCTTC
TRBV7-2	NA	NA	14	TRBJ2-7	CASSPHGSSYEQYF	TGTGCCAGCAGCCCCCACGGGAGCTCCTACGAGCAGTACTTC
TRBV18	NA	NA	16	TRBJ1-5	CASSPSGRGGGQPQHF	TGTGCCAGCTCACCATCGGGCAGGGGAGGGGGTCAGCCCCAGCATTTT
TRBV14	NA	NA	15	TRBJ1-1	CASSPKSGTHTEAFF	TGTGCCAGCAGCCCCAAGTCCGGGACACACACTGAAGCTTTCTTT
TRBV13	TRBD1	NA	15	TRBJ2-4	CASSLGQGAGNIQYF	TGTGCCAGCAGCTTAGGACAGGGGGCGGGAAACATTCAGTACTTC
TRBV6-5	TRBD2	NA	16	TRBJ2-1	CASSSRLAGSYNEQFF	TGTGCCAGCAGTTCCAGACTAGCGGGTAGTTACAATGAGCAGTTCTTC
TRBV15	NA	NA	15	TRBJ2-3	CATSRGGRSTDTQYF	TGTGCCACCAGCAGAGGGGGCCGGAGCACAGATACGCAGTATTTT
TRBV7-9	NA	NA	13	TRBJ1-1	CASSFDSNTEAFF	TGTGCCAGCAGCTTCGACTCGAACACTGAAGCTTTCTTT